Listed below are T cell receptor beta chains from one sample, sequenced in a study of CXCR4 blockade with PD-1 therapy in pancreatic cancer. Produced via immunoSEQ multiplex PCR; TCRdb's table is partial and in-frame only. The table has over 7,500 clones, around 50% seen once. The source material was tumor tissue. The origin of the receptors is a human donor with pancreatic ductal adenocarcinoma. Each CDR3 is given with its conserved first and last residue. Each record gives: D gene, clone size, V gene, J gene, CDR3 protein, CDR3 DNA. D genes are given only for firm matches. Size values are once, few and many counts, or a class for expanded clones, and some rows have none.

D gene: .; clone size: .; V gene: TRBV28; J gene: TRBJ2-7; CDR3 protein: CASRLGREYEQYF; CDR3 DNA: TGTGCCAGCAGGCTGGGACGGGAATACGAGCAGTACTTC
D gene: .; clone size: .; V gene: TRBV14; J gene: TRBJ2-1; CDR3 protein: CASGRDSYNEQFF; CDR3 DNA: TGTGCCAGCGGTAGAGATTCCTACAATGAGCAGTTCTTC
D gene: TRBD2; clone size: .; V gene: TRBV19; J gene: TRBJ2-2; CDR3 protein: CASSRLAGATGELFF; CDR3 DNA: TGTGCCAGTAGTAGACTAGCGGGAGCCACCGGGGAGCTGTTTTTT
D gene: .; clone size: few; V gene: TRBV4-1; J gene: TRBJ1-1; CDR3 protein: CASSRVGYTEAFF; CDR3 DNA: TGCGCCAGCAGCCGGGTGGGGTACACTGAAGCTTTCTTT
D gene: .; clone size: .; V gene: TRBV9; J gene: TRBJ2-5; CDR3 protein: CASSVVPGQETQYF; CDR3 DNA: TGTGCCAGCAGCGTAGTTCCAGGTCAAGAGACCCAGTACTTC
D gene: .; clone size: few; V gene: TRBV15; J gene: TRBJ2-4; CDR3 protein: CATSRPLAKNIQYF; CDR3 DNA: TGTGCCACCAGCAGACCCCTTGCCAAAAACATTCAGTACTTC
D gene: .; clone size: .; V gene: TRBV28; J gene: TRBJ1-5; CDR3 protein: CASRGGLKDQPQHF; CDR3 DNA: TGTGCCAGCAGAGGCGGATTGAAGGATCAGCCCCAGCATTTT
D gene: .; clone size: .; V gene: TRBV5-1; J gene: TRBJ2-7; CDR3 protein: CASSLGWDAYEQYF; CDR3 DNA: TGCGCCAGCAGCTTGGGGTGGGACGCATACGAGCAGTACTTC
D gene: .; clone size: few; V gene: TRBV11-3; J gene: TRBJ2-3; CDR3 protein: CASSARTGTDTQYF; CDR3 DNA: TGTGCCAGCAGCGCACGGACGGGGACTGATACGCAGTATTTT
D gene: .; clone size: few; V gene: TRBV2; J gene: TRBJ1-3; CDR3 protein: CASRPDKAGNTIYF; CDR3 DNA: TGTGCCAGCAGACCGGACAAGGCTGGAAACACCATATATTTT
D gene: .; clone size: .; V gene: TRBV27; J gene: TRBJ2-3; CDR3 protein: CASTSVGDTQYF; CDR3 DNA: TGTGCCAGCACTAGCGTCGGAGATACGCAGTATTTT
D gene: TRBD1; clone size: .; V gene: TRBV30; J gene: TRBJ1-2; CDR3 protein: CAWSVREGAYGYTF; CDR3 DNA: TGTGCCTGGAGTGTAAGGGAGGGGGCATATGGCTACACCTTC
D gene: .; clone size: .; V gene: TRBV19; J gene: TRBJ2-7; CDR3 protein: CASSIVQGSGEQYF; CDR3 DNA: TGTGCCAGTAGTATAGTTCAGGGTTCGGGCGAGCAGTACTTC
D gene: .; clone size: .; V gene: TRBV23-1; J gene: TRBJ1-3; CDR3 protein: CASSPGRRGNTIYF; CDR3 DNA: TGCGCCAGCTCGCCGGGGAGGCGCGGAAACACCATATATTTT